This TCR beta chain was sequenced during a study of OX40 agonist ivuxolimab in advanced cancers. Study as a whole: It was permissible to have had prior anti-PD-1, anti-PD-L1 or anti-CTLA-4 therapy, and under 45% had some.

Baseline was the first blood sampling point, followed by cycle 4 day 1 and cycle 7 day 1. The repertoire was sequenced with immunoSEQ multiplex PCR; TCRdb's copy has only in-frame clones and lacks some. The data contain about 100,000 clones, 75% to 90% of them seen just once; the ten biggest clones take up roughly 0.15%. CDR3 size: 18 residues. V lost 0 bases, J lost 1 base, and 10 bases stayed unmatched. Germline CDR1 is SGHRS and CDR2 is YFSETQ. The chain couples TRBV5-1 to TRBJ1-2; 9 nucleotides agree with TRBD1. The receptor's source is an adult with an advanced solid tumor such as melanoma, head and neck, liver or kidney cancer. The material was CD4+ or CD8+ T cells sorted from blood, obtained in a trial of the OX40 agonist ivuxolimab. Here the CDR3 reads CASSLGPRTGAFNYGYTF. In nucleotides, the CDR3 is TGCGCCAGCAGCTTGGGGCCCAGGACAGGGGCCTTTAACTATGGCTACACCTTC. Filled out from reference TRBV5-1 and TRBJ1-2, the complete variable domain reads KAGVTQTPRYLIKTRGQQVTLSCSPISGHRSVSWYQQTPGQGLQFLFEYFSETQRNKGNFPGRFSGRQFSNSRSEMNVSTLELGDSALYLCASSLGPRTGAFNYGYTFGSGTRLTVV.